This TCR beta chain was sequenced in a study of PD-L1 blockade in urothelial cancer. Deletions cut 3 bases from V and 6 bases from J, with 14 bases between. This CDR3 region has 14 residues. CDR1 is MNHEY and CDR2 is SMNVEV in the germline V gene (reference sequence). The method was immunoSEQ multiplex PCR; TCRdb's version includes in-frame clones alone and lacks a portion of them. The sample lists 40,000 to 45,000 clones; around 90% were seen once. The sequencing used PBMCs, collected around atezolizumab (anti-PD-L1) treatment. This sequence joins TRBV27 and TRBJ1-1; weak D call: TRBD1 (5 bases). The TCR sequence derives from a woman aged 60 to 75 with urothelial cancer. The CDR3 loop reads CASSLGGLVSEAFF. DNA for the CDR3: TGTGCCAGCAGTTTGGGGGGTTTAGTATCTGAAGCTTTCTTT.